A selection of T cell receptor beta chains follows, all from one sample in a study of blood T cell repertoires in COVID-19. TCRdb keeps only in-frame clones here, not all; method: immunoSEQ multiplex PCR. Seen here are 350,000 to 400,000 clones, 85% to 90% observed once, and the top ten hold around 7%. The sample taken for sequencing was peripheral blood. The receptors here all came from a man between 18 and 29 years old with active or convalescent COVID-19. The conserved cysteine and the conserved F or W are not part of the CDR3 here.

v_call	j_call	cdr3_aa
TRBV6-1	TRBJ1-4	ASSDRQGYNEKLF
TRBV7-3	TRBJ1-1	ASPYSKRGGSCEAF
TRBV7-2	TRBJ1-1	ASRRPGTNTEAF
TRBV14	TRBJ1-5	ASSQGGTPAGQPQH
TRBV5-6	TRBJ2-7	ASSPGASGVFYEQY
TRBV6-2/TRBV6-3	TRBJ2-1	ASSPSERGGRSSYNEQF
TRBV20-1	TRBJ2-1	SASWRERYNEQF
TRBV20-1	TRBJ1-5	SARAFSSQPQH
TRBV7-2	TRBJ2-5	ASSPFGTGVTVRKTQY
TRBV29-1	TRBJ2-7	SVAPEGE
TRBV19	TRBJ1-5	ASKKLDSPRDQPQH
TRBV7-8	TRBJ2-7	ASSYLPGTGGSYEQY
TRBV6-6	TRBJ2-2	ARSGGQGLSGELF
TRBV3-1/TRBV3-2	TRBJ2-5	ASSQGEGGAETQY
TRBV7-2	TRBJ1-4	ASSPRLGTNEKLF
TRBV12-5	TRBJ2-7	ASGLGFGSSYEQY
TRBV4-3	TRBJ2-7	ASSQAGGTVYEQY